Each of the 25 T cell receptor beta chains below was sequenced from the same sample in a study of cytomegalovirus exposure and HLA in healthy donors. It was with 60 Vbeta and 13 Jbeta primers that the PCR ran. Clones were read by immunoSEQ multiplex PCR, and TCRdb kept only the in-frame ones, dropping some. The sample gives 70,000 to 85,000 clones, around 60% of which show up once; 4.4% is in the top ten. Sequencing used PBMCs. The receptors come from a male donor in good health and CMV-seropositive.

This clone showed up just a few times. J is TRBJ1-2 and V is TRBV30, with TRBD1 matching over 7 bases. The CDR3 runs to 12 residues. V lost 1 base, J lost 5 bases, and 1 base stayed unmatched. CDR1 and CDR2 (germline): GTSNPN, SVGIG (reference sequence). The CDR3 here is CAWSGDSYGYTF. The CDR3, as DNA: TGTGCCTGGAGTGGGGACAGTTATGGCTACACCTTC.

In this sample, this clone turned up a few times. The chain combines TRBV29-1 with TRBJ1-1; no reliable D call. CDR1 is SQVTM, CDR2 ANQGSEA, per germline. The CDR3 runs to 12 residues. V shed 4 bases and J shed 1 base, with 7 bases lying between them. CDR3: CSVVSWNTEAFF. As DNA, the CDR3 is TGCAGCGTTGTGTCATGGAACACTGAAGCTTTCTTT.

This clone has a handful of counts. This sequence joins TRBV27 and TRBJ2-7, with D possibly TRBD2 on 7 matching bases. Trimming stripped 2 bases from V and 4 bases from J, with 12 bases between. This CDR3 has 14 amino acids. Germline assignment: CDR1 MNHEY and CDR2 SMNVEV (reference sequence). CDR3 nucleotide sequence: TGTGCCAGCAGTTTAAGGGGGGGCTTTTACGAGCAGTACTTC. Protein sequence: CASSLRGGFYEQYF.

This clone was recorded only once. The chain links TRBV29-1 to TRBJ2-1; D is perhaps TRBD2 (6 bases). V lost 4 bases to trimming and J lost 7 bases, with 20 bases between them. The V gene's germline CDR1 is SQVTM and CDR2 ANQGSEA. The CDR3 contains 15 residues. CDR3 amino acids: CSVAGAGYSGNEQFF. CDR3 coding DNA: TGCAGCGTTGCCGGGGCCGGTTACAGCGGGAATGAGCAGTTCTTC.

This sequence joins TRBV7-6 and TRBJ1-1, with 7 bases fitting TRBD1. V gave up 5 bases and J gave up 0 bases; unmatched junction bases: 6. CDR3 length: 15 amino acids. Germline CDR1 reads SGHVS; CDR2 reads FNYEAQ. The DNA for the CDR3 is TGTGCCAGCAGCCTCGAGACAGGGATGAACACTGAAGCTTTCTTT. This gives the protein CASSLETGMNTEAFF.

The V and J genes are TRBV4-2 and TRBJ2-1, with D possibly matching TRBD1 (6 bases). The CDR3 runs to 15 residues. Germline CDR1 LGHNA, CDR2 YNFKEQ. Trimming removed 0 bases at V and 6 bases at J, with 12 bases between. The chain's CDR3 is CASSQEDSPSNEQFF. CDR3 in DNA: TGTGCCAGCAGCCAAGAGGACAGTCCCTCCAATGAGCAGTTCTTC.

The rearrangement uses TRBV9 and TRBJ1-2, with 11 positions matching TRBD1. Losses at the gene ends were 4 bases for V and 4 bases for J; bases not matched to a gene: 12. CDR1 is SGDLS, CDR2 YYNGEE, per germline. CDR3 length: 17 amino acids. The CDR3 reads CASSLGQGAKVGYGYTF. DNA for the CDR3: TGTGCCAGCAGCCTAGGACAGGGGGCGAAAGTTGGCTATGGCTACACCTTC.

At least ten counts were recorded for this clone. V is TRBV7-9 and J is TRBJ2-3; D might be TRBD2 (6 bases). The CDR3 length is 18 residues. Germline V lookup: CDR1 SEHNR, CDR2 FQNEAQ (reference sequence). V was cut by 5 bases and J by 1 base, with 22 bases left in between. The CDR3 reads CASSKVTVLAVRTDTQYF. DNA of the CDR3: TGTGCCAGCAGCAAGGTGACAGTACTAGCCGTGCGCACAGATACGCAGTATTTT.

The chain couples TRBV11-2 to TRBJ2-1; D is unresolved. The germline CDR1 and CDR2 sequences are SGHAT and FQNNGV. V gave up 1 base and J gave up 0 bases, with 7 bases separating them. This CDR3 has 15 amino acids. CDR3 in amino acids: CASSLVRSSYNEQFF. The CDR3 bases are TGTGCCAGCAGCTTAGTGAGGAGCTCCTACAATGAGCAGTTCTTC.

CDR3 amino acids: CAWETLDIQYF. The CDR3 bases are TGTGCCTGGGAGACATTGGACATTCAGTACTTC. The chain joins TRBV30 to TRBJ2-4, with D unresolved. Germline lookup yields CDR1 GTSNPN and CDR2 SVGIG (reference sequence). The CDR3 runs to 11 residues. The V end lost 5 bases, the J end lost 8 bases, and 10 bases lay between the germline ends.

The chain links TRBV7-9 to TRBJ1-1, with TRBD1 as a possible D gene (5 bases). The CDR3 sequence is 13 residues long. Germline lookup yields CDR1 SEHNR and CDR2 FQNEAQ (reference sequence). The germline V and J ends were trimmed by 4 bases and 7 bases, with 13 bases remaining between them. DNA of the CDR3: TGTGCCAGCAGCTCACAAGCGGGGGGTGAAGCTTTCTTT. Translating it yields CASSSQAGGEAFF.

This sequence joins TRBV29-1 and TRBJ2-7; perhaps TRBD1 as D (5 bases). V was trimmed by 4 bases and J by 0 bases, leaving 10 bases between them. The CDR3 consists of 13 residues. The V gene's germline CDR1 is SQVTM and CDR2 ANQGSEA. The CDR3 nucleotides are TGCAGCGTTGGTAAGGGGATCTCCTACGAGCAGTACTTC. Residues: CSVGKGISYEQYF.

V usage is TRBV5-1 and J usage is TRBJ2-2, with TRBD2 matching 7 bases. This CDR3 comprises 16 residues. The germline V gene encodes CDR1 SGHRS and CDR2 YFSETQ. Losses at the gene ends were 1 base for V and 0 bases for J; bases not matched to a gene: 3. CDR3 sequence (DNA): TGCGCCAGCAGCTTGTCCGGGACTACGAACACCGGGGAGCTGTTTTTT. Translating gives CASSLSGTTNTGELFF.

V and J are TRBV18 and TRBJ1-2; D is perhaps TRBD1 (6 bases). CDR3 length equals 13 residues. Germline CDR1 KGHSH, CDR2 LQKENI. V gave up 6 bases and J gave up 8 bases, with 16 bases separating them. CDR3 sequence: CASSRQAPAGYTF. The DNA of the CDR3 is TGTGCCAGCTCCCGACAGGCGCCTGCAGGCTACACCTTC. Looking up the rest from reference TRBV18 and TRBJ1-2 gives the full variable domain: NAGVMQNPRHLVRRRGQEARLRCSPMKGHSHVYWYRQLPEEGLKFMVYLQKENIIDESGMPKERFSAEFPKEGPSILRIQQVVRGDSAAYFCASSRQAPAGYTFGSGTRLTVV.

The V and J genes are TRBV7-2 and TRBJ2-2, with D possibly being TRBD2 (6 bases). Trimming removed 8 bases at V and 6 bases at J, with 16 bases between. CDR1 is SGHTA, CDR2 FQGNSA, per germline. The CDR3 sequence is 14 residues long. The CDR3 nucleotides read TGTGCCAGCGCCGACGGGCTAGCGCCCGGGGAGCTGTTTTTT. This encodes CASADGLAPGELFF.

J is TRBJ2-5 and V is TRBV19; TRBD2 might be the D (5 bases). Trimming cost V 3 bases and J 3 bases, with 14 bases left between them. Per germline, CDR1 LNHDA and CDR2 SQIVND (reference sequence). The CDR3 runs to 15 residues. Here the CDR3 reads CASSMRGNGEETQYF. The CDR3 DNA follows: TGTGCCAGTAGTATGCGAGGGAACGGGGAAGAGACCCAGTACTTC. Variable domain in full (rest from reference TRBV19 and TRBJ2-5): DGGITQSPKYLFRKEGQNVTLSCEQNLNHDAMYWYRQDPGQGLRLIYYSQIVNDFQKGDIAEGYSVSREKKESFPLTVTSAQKNPTAFYLCASSMRGNGEETQYFGPGTRLLVL.

This clone was seen more than once but under ten times. The rearrangement links TRBV27 to TRBJ1-2; no reliable D call. This CDR3 is built from 14 residues. V lost 2 bases and J lost 4, with 11 bases in between. Germline V gene data show CDR1 as MNHEY and CDR2 as SMNVEV (reference sequence). The CDR3 loop reads CASSLGQTTYGYTF. CDR3 DNA: TGTGCCAGCAGTTTAGGGCAGACTACCTATGGCTACACCTTC.

CDR3 in DNA: TGCGCCAGCAGCGGAGGGACAGCACTCTACGAGCAGTACTTC. Translating gives CASSGGTALYEQYF. The chain uses TRBV5-1 and TRBJ2-7, with a tentative D call TRBD1 (7 bases). V lost 4 bases to trimming and J lost 3 bases, with 14 bases between them. This CDR3 has 14 amino acids. From germline, CDR1 is SGHRS and CDR2 YFSETQ. The full variable domain, in which reference TRBV5-1 and TRBJ2-7 provide the parts outside the CDR3, is KAGVTQTPRYLIKTRGQQVTLSCSPISGHRSVSWYQQTPGQGLQFLFEYFSETQRNKGNFPGRFSGRQFSNSRSEMNVSTLELGDSALYLCASSGGTALYEQYFGPGTRLTVT.

The gene calls are TRBV6-1 and TRBJ2-3; D is possibly TRBD1 (6 bases). Trimming pared 4 bases from V and 7 bases from J, leaving 12 bases between. This CDR3 is 13 amino acids long. CDR1 is MNHNS and CDR2 is SASEGT in the germline V gene. CDR3 amino acids: CASSAHRVNTQYF. The CDR3 region has the DNA TGTGCCAGCAGTGCCCACAGGGTAAATACGCAGTATTTT.

The V gene is TRBV6-1, the J gene TRBJ2-1, with 8 bases fitting TRBD1. CDR3 length: 15 amino acids. Germline V gives CDR1 MNHNS, CDR2 SASEGT. J gave up 7 bases and V 5 bases, and 10 bases lay outside the gene matches. The CDR3 nucleotides are TGTGCCAGCAGTCCTCGGACAGGGAGCGGAAATGAGCAGTTCTTC. It specifies CASSPRTGSGNEQFF.

The chain links TRBV14 to TRBJ2-7, with no clear D. Germline loops: CDR1 SGHDN, CDR2 FVKESK. Trimming removed 4 bases at V and 6 bases at J, with 16 bases between. The CDR3 length is 14 residues. CDR3 nucleotide sequence: TGTGCCAGCAGCCCAGTATACGGAGCTGGCGAGCAGTACTTC. This sequence encodes CASSPVYGAGEQYF.

The rearrangement links TRBV10-2 to TRBJ1-1; D may be TRBD1 (6 bases). V lost 6 bases and J 4 bases, leaving 12 bases between the germline ends. This CDR3 comprises 13 residues. Germline CDR1 reads WSHSY; CDR2 reads SAAADI. CDR3 residues: CASSRQGSTEAFF. In nucleotides, the CDR3 is TGCGCCAGCAGCCGTCAGGGGTCCACTGAAGCTTTCTTT.

V usage is TRBV18 and J usage is TRBJ1-1, with 9 bases fitting TRBD1. The V and J ends lost 3 bases and 1 base, in that order; junction bases with no gene match: 6. Germline V lookup: CDR1 KGHSH, CDR2 LQKENI. CDR3 size: 16 residues. DNA of the CDR3: TGTGCCAGCTCACCCATTGGGACAGGGAGGAACACTGAAGCTTTCTTT. Translation gives CASSPIGTGRNTEAFF.

The J gene is TRBJ2-7, the V gene TRBV5-1, with a weak D call TRBD1 (6 bases). V gave up 2 bases and J gave up 2 bases, with 17 bases separating them. Germline V gene data show CDR1 as SGHRS and CDR2 as YFSETQ. This CDR3 is 16 amino acids long. The CDR3 nucleotides read TGCGCCAGCAGCTTAACGAGAGGGCAGGGGCCCTACGAGCAGTACTTC. This gives the protein CASSLTRGQGPYEQYF.

This clone was counted only a few times. The chain carries TRBV11-2 and TRBJ2-5, with a possible D match to TRBD2 (5 bases). Germline loops: CDR1 SGHAT, CDR2 FQNNGV. V was clipped by 3 bases and J by 5 bases, with 10 bases between them. CDR3 length: 13 residues. CDR3 nucleotide sequence: TGTGCCAGCAGCTTTGGGAGCGTTGAGACCCAGTACTTC. It specifies CASSFGSVETQYF. The full variable domain, its missing parts supplied by reference TRBV11-2 and TRBJ2-5, is EAGVAQSPRYKIIEKRQSVAFWCNPISGHATLYWYQQILGQGPKLLIQFQNNGVVDDSQLPKDRFSAERLKGVDSTLKIQPAKLEDSAVYLCASSFGSVETQYFGPGTRLLVL.